The 26 T cell receptor beta chains below come from one sample, sequenced in a study of blood T cell repertoires in COVID-19. The data were produced by immunoSEQ multiplex PCR, yet TCRdb's version contains in-frame clones alone and is incomplete. The repertoire holds about 74,000 clones, with around 88% as singletons. The sample taken for sequencing was peripheral blood. Source of these receptors: a woman older than 75 with active or convalescent COVID-19.

This rearrangement joins TRBV7-6 to TRBJ2-5; TRBD1 matches at 7 bases. Germline V gene lookup returns CDR1 SGHVS and CDR2 FNYEAQ. This CDR3 spans 15 amino acids. V dropped 0 bases and J dropped 4; count of bases not matched to a gene: 5. The CDR3 loop is CASSLAGTGAETQYF. The DNA for the CDR3 is TGTGCCAGCAGCTTAGCGGGTACAGGGGCAGAGACCCAGTACTTC. The full variable domain, rest sourced from reference TRBV7-6 and TRBJ2-5, is GAGVSQSPRYKVTKRGQDVALRCDPISGHVSLYWYRQALGQGPEFLTYFNYEAQQDKSGLPNDRFSAERPEGSISTLTIQRTEQRDSAMYRCASSLAGTGAETQYFGPGTRLLVL.

V and J are TRBV10-3 and TRBJ1-2; D is unresolved. CDR1 is ENHRY and CDR2 is SYGVKD in the germline V gene. The V gene lost 4 bases and the J gene lost 1 base, with 10 bases spanning the gap. This CDR3 contains 14 residues. CDR3 amino acids: CAISALTNNYGYTF. The CDR3 DNA is TGTGCCATCAGTGCCCTGACTAATAACTATGGCTACACCTTC.

The chain recombines TRBV2 with TRBJ1-6; 7 positions match TRBD1. There are 14 residues in the CDR3. Germline V gene data show CDR1 as SNHLY and CDR2 as FYNNEI. With 6 bases clipped from V and 4 bases from J, the junction kept 3 bases outside the gene matches. The CDR3 DNA reads as TGTGCCAGCAGCACGACAGGGTATAATTCACCCCTCCACTTT. As protein: CASSTTGYNSPLHF.

The chain couples TRBV4-1 to TRBJ2-7; the D gene is possibly TRBD2 (5 bases). Germline CDR1 MGHRA, CDR2 YSYEKL. The CDR3 is 17 amino acids. Trimming removed 3 bases from V and 3 bases from J, with 21 bases in between. CDR3 DNA sequence: TGCGCCAGCAGCCATCTCGGCCGCAGCGGTATTTACTACGAGCAGTACTTC. It encodes CASSHLGRSGIYYEQYF.

The rearrangement joins TRBV9 to TRBJ2-7; 8 positions match TRBD2. The CDR3 length is 15 residues. The ends lost 4 bases at V and 3 bases at J; junction bases unmatched: 9. Germline V gene sequence: CDR1 SGDLS, CDR2 YYNGEE. The CDR3 here is CASSKSGSYLYEQYF. CDR3 DNA: TGTGCCAGCAGCAAAAGCGGGAGCTACCTCTACGAGCAGTACTTC.

The gene calls are TRBV6-5 and TRBJ1-4; D not resolved. The CDR3 extends over 15 amino acids. V lost 10 bases to trimming and J lost 7 bases, with 22 bases between them. The germline gives CDR1 MNHEY, CDR2 SVGAGI. CDR3 region: CATSIAGASSEKLFF. The CDR3 bases are TGTGCCACCTCCATCGCGGGTGCGAGTAGTGAAAAACTGTTTTTT.

The chain has TRBV7-2 and TRBJ2-3, with 8 bases aligning to TRBD2. CDR1 and CDR2 from the germline V gene are SGHTA and FQGNSA. Trimming removed 5 bases from V and 4 bases from J; junction bases left unmatched: 2. CDR3 length equals 13 residues. In DNA, the CDR3 is TGTGCCAGCAGCCCGGGGGGGGCAGATACGCAGTATTTT. This sequence encodes CASSPGGADTQYF.

This clone has only one observation. This chain connects TRBV5-4 to TRBJ1-2; D remains unclear. V was clipped by 2 bases and J by 11 bases, with 13 bases between them. Germline lookup yields CDR1 SGHNT and CDR2 YYREEE (reference sequence). CDR3 size: 12 residues. The CDR3 DNA is TGTGCCAGCAGCTTCCGGGTTGAGAAGTACACCTTC. The encoded protein is CASSFRVEKYTF.

The chain carries TRBV5-1 and TRBJ2-5; 10 nucleotides match TRBD1. This CDR3 has 15 amino acids. The V segment lost 4 bases and the J segment 3 bases; nucleotides outside the gene matches: 6. Germline loops: CDR1 SGHRS, CDR2 YFSETQ. Here the CDR3 reads CASSPRTGGEETQYF. CDR3 bases: TGCGCCAGCAGCCCAAGGACAGGGGGAGAAGAGACCCAGTACTTC.

The chain recombines TRBV9 with TRBJ2-3; 7 bases agree with TRBD2. The CDR3 sequence is 16 residues long. The V segment lost 0 bases and the J segment 4 bases; nucleotides outside the gene matches: 8. CDR1 SGDLS and CDR2 YYNGEE come from the germline V gene. CDR3: CASSVAIAGVADTQYF. The DNA of the CDR3 is TGTGCCAGCAGCGTAGCTATCGCGGGAGTCGCAGATACGCAGTATTTT.

This chain connects TRBV27 to TRBJ1-2, with D perhaps TRBD1 (6 bases). Trimming removed 0 bases from V and 9 bases from J, with 11 bases in between. This CDR3 is 13 amino acids long. Germline CDR1 reads MNHEY; CDR2 reads SMNVEV (reference sequence). The CDR3 sequence is CASSLSKGVRYTF. CDR3 sequence (DNA): TGTGCCAGCAGTTTATCGAAGGGGGTTCGCTACACCTTC.

This chain uses TRBV18 with TRBJ2-7, with 10 nucleotides matching TRBD2. With V trimmed by 2 bases and J by 3 bases, 16 bases remained unmatched. This CDR3 region has 19 residues. Germline V lookup: CDR1 KGHSH, CDR2 LQKENI. This chain's CDR3 is CASSPKGTSGEVMNYEQYF. The CDR3 nucleotides are TGTGCCAGCTCACCAAAAGGAACTAGCGGGGAGGTGATGAACTACGAGCAGTACTTC.

The chain combines TRBV18 with TRBJ1-2; a weak D match, TRBD1 (5 bases). The CDR3 totals 16 residues. Trimming removed 1 base from V and 3 bases from J, with 15 bases in between. CDR1 KGHSH and CDR2 LQKENI come from the germline V gene. The CDR3 nucleotides read TGTGCCAGCTCACCACTAGGCTCCGTCAGGGACTATGGCTACACCTTC. Protein: CASSPLGSVRDYGYTF. Together with reference TRBV18 and TRBJ1-2, the CDR3 gives the full variable domain: NAGVMQNPRHLVRRRGQEARLRCSPMKGHSHVYWYRQLPEEGLKFMVYLQKENIIDESGMPKERFSAEFPKEGPSILRIQQVVRGDSAAYFCASSPLGSVRDYGYTFGSGTRLTVV.

The chain recombines TRBV29-1 with TRBJ1-2; 8 bases are a match to TRBD1. Germline V lookup: CDR1 SQVTM, CDR2 ANQGSEA. V lost 5 bases and J lost 0; bases outside the gene matches: 2. This CDR3 has 13 amino acids. The chain's CDR3 is CSVWTGSNYGYTF. The DNA for the CDR3 is TGCAGCGTTTGGACAGGGTCTAACTATGGCTACACCTTC.

V is TRBV5-4 and J is TRBJ1-4; 7 positions agree with TRBD1. This CDR3 is 15 amino acids long. In germline, CDR1 is SGHNT, CDR2 YYREEE (reference sequence). J gave up 0 bases and V 4 bases, and 3 bases lay outside the gene matches. The CDR3 bases are TGTGCCAGCAGCACAGGGGCGTCAACTAATGAAAAACTGTTTTTT. This sequence encodes CASSTGASTNEKLFF. Using reference TRBV5-4 and TRBJ1-4 for the parts outside the CDR3, the full variable domain is ETGVTQSPTHLIKTRGQQVTLRCSSQSGHNTVSWYQQALGQGPQFIFQYYREEENGRGNFPPRFSGLQFPNYSSELNVNALELDDSALYLCASSTGASTNEKLFFGSGTQLSVL.

The V and J genes are TRBV11-3 and TRBJ2-5, with D hard to call. The CDR3 sequence is 14 residues long. V lost 1 base and J lost 0, with 6 bases in between. Germline-derived CDR1 and CDR2 are SGHNT and YENEEA. The CDR3 loop is CASSLGPNQETQYF. The CDR3 nucleotides are TGTGCCAGCAGCTTAGGGCCAAACCAAGAGACCCAGTACTTC.

The V and J genes are TRBV7-8 and TRBJ1-2; D uncertain. V was clipped by 1 base and J by 2 bases, with 5 bases between them. This CDR3 contains 13 residues. Germline CDR1 SGHVS, CDR2 FQNEAQ. In nucleotides, the CDR3 is TGTGCCAGCAGCTTAGTCAGGAACTATGGCTACACCTTC. This translates into CASSLVRNYGYTF.

This chain uses TRBV24-1 with TRBJ2-2, with TRBD1 matching 10 bases. Unmatched junction bases numbered 5, after V lost 4 bases and J lost 7 bases. Germline loops: CDR1 KGHDR, CDR2 SFDVKD. The length of the CDR3 is 15 residues. This CDR3 is CATSDPTGGNGELFF. CDR3 DNA sequence: TGTGCCACCAGTGACCCGACAGGGGGCAACGGGGAGCTGTTTTTT.

This rearrangement joins TRBV10-3 to TRBJ2-3, with 13 bases fitting TRBD2. The germline gives CDR1 ENHRY, CDR2 SYGVKD. The CDR3 extends over 15 amino acids. V was pared by 10 bases and J by 5 bases, with 9 bases of the junction left unmatched. The CDR3 loop is CATSGLAGVRDTQYF. The CDR3 DNA reads TGTGCCACCTCCGGACTAGCGGGAGTTAGAGATACGCAGTATTTT.

This clone was observed a few times. CDR3 DNA sequence: TGTGCCAGCAGCTTAGAAGTACTATCGAACACCGGGGAGCTGTTTTTT. Its protein product is CASSLEVLSNTGELFF. This chain links TRBV7-2 with TRBJ2-2, with D hard to call. V lost 1 base, J lost 0 bases, and 9 bases lay in between. This CDR3 contains 16 residues. Per the germline V gene, CDR1 is SGHTA and CDR2 is FQGNSA.

This chain connects TRBV6-2 or TRBV6-3 to TRBJ1-6, with 7 bases fitting TRBD1. The CDR3 length is 14 residues. V was pared by 2 bases and J by 10 bases, with 5 bases of the junction left unmatched. Germline V gene sequence: CDR1 MNHEY, CDR2 SVGEGT. CDR3 in DNA: TGTGCCAGCAGTTACGACAGGGCCGGATCACCCCTCCACTTT. Residues: CASSYDRAGSPLHF.

The chain links TRBV24-1 to TRBJ2-5, with 8 bases matching TRBD1. The trim removed 4 bases at V and 5 bases at J, leaving 5 bases unmatched. This CDR3 comprises 14 residues. Germline loops: CDR1 KGHDR, CDR2 SFDVKD. The CDR3 sequence is CATSDPTGDETQYF. For the CDR3, the DNA is TGTGCCACCAGTGACCCGACAGGGGACGAGACCCAGTACTTC.

The chain couples TRBV7-2 to TRBJ2-7; D unresolved. Germline V gives CDR1 SGHTA, CDR2 FQGNSA. The length of the CDR3 is 14 residues. V was cut by 1 base and J by 4 bases, with 11 bases left in between. This CDR3 reads CASSLVQVSYEQYF. The CDR3 DNA reads TGTGCCAGCAGCTTAGTCCAGGTATCGTACGAGCAGTACTTC.

The CDR3 protein is CASSYSQGDTDTQYF. For the CDR3, the DNA is TGTGCCAGCAGTTACTCCCAGGGGGACACAGATACGCAGTATTTT. The chain combines TRBV6-2 or TRBV6-3 with TRBJ2-3, with 7 nucleotides matching TRBD1. The V segment lost 0 bases and the J segment 2 bases; nucleotides outside the gene matches: 2. CDR3 size: 15 residues. The germline gives CDR1 MNHEY, CDR2 SVGEGT.

This chain links TRBV7-2 with TRBJ1-4; no reliable D call. Germline assignment: CDR1 SGHTA and CDR2 FQGNSA. The ends were cut back, 1 base at V and 7 bases at J, with 13 bases in the middle. This CDR3 has 15 amino acids. CDR3 in DNA: TGTGCCAGCAGCTTAGAACTTCCGAGAGGTGAAAAACTGTTTTTT. Translation: CASSLELPRGEKLFF.

This clone showed up just once. The chain is built from TRBV7-2 and TRBJ1-5, with a tentative D call TRBD1 (5 bases). V gave up 1 base and J gave up 6 bases, with 10 bases separating them. The CDR3 has 14 residues. Looked up from germline, CDR1 is SGHTA and CDR2 is FQGNSA. CDR3 region: CASSLGQGSQPQHF. CDR3 in DNA: TGTGCCAGCAGCTTAGGTCAGGGTAGTCAGCCCCAGCATTTT.